What follows are 7 T cell receptor beta chains derived from one specimen sequenced in a study of cytomegalovirus exposure and HLA in healthy donors. 13 Jbeta primers and 60 Vbeta primers were used for the PCR. Repertoires were generated with immunoSEQ multiplex PCR, while TCRdb's copy carries only in-frame clones and drops some. The sample includes about 200,000 clones. Sequencing was carried out using PBMCs. Source of these receptors: a girl aged 2 to 10 in good health and CMV-seropositive.

V gene TRBV28 combines with J gene TRBJ2-1; TRBD2 might be the D (5 bases). CDR3 length: 16 amino acids. Trimming left V 0 bases short and J 6 bases short, with 15 bases between. Germline assignment: CDR1 MDHEN and CDR2 SYDVKM. The CDR3 region has the DNA TGTGCCAGCAGTTTATGGGGCCCCCTAGCCCCCAATGAGCAGTTCTTC. It encodes CASSLWGPLAPNEQFF.

This rearrangement joins TRBV6-5 to TRBJ2-7; D not certain. Trimming removed 7 bases at V and 1 base at J, with 14 bases between. The CDR3 loop spans 14 amino acids. Germline V gene sequence: CDR1 MNHEY, CDR2 SVGAGI. CDR3 nucleotide sequence: TGTGCCAGCAAAGCGCGTTCATTTTCCTACGAGCAGTACTTC. Translated: CASKARSFSYEQYF.

The chain combines TRBV28 with TRBJ1-2; 8 positions match TRBD1. The J segment lost 6 bases and the V segment lost 11 bases, leaving 5 bases of the junction unmatched. Germline V CDR1 and CDR2: MDHEN, SYDVKM. The CDR3 spans 11 residues. CDR3 in amino acids: CAQGARDGYTF. The CDR3 DNA reads as TGTGCCCAGGGGGCGAGGGATGGCTACACCTTC.

This chain joins TRBV7-9 and TRBJ2-7, with D uncertain. The germline V gene has CDR1 SEHNR and CDR2 FQNEAQ (reference sequence). The CDR3 consists of 15 residues. Trimming took off 2 bases at V and 3 bases at J, with 14 bases between the two ends. DNA of the CDR3: TGTGCCAGCAGCTTAATGCGGCAGAGCTACTACGAGCAGTACTTC. It is translated as CASSLMRQSYYEQYF.

This CDR3 reads CASSWVGTPSGNTIYF. For the CDR3, the DNA is TGTGCCAGCAGTTGGGTGGGGACACCTTCTGGAAACACCATATATTTT. V and J are TRBV28 and TRBJ1-3; tentatively, D is TRBD1 (6 bases). CDR3 size: 16 residues. The ends were cut back, 4 bases at V and 1 base at J, with 14 bases in the middle. Per germline, CDR1 MDHEN and CDR2 SYDVKM.

Written as DNA, the CDR3 is TGTGCCAGCAGCGGAGGAAGCAGGGAAGCTTTCTTT. Translating it yields CASSGGSREAFF. This chain uses TRBV7-9 with TRBJ1-1; unclear D gene. V lost 5 bases to trimming and J lost 8 bases, with 12 bases between them. Per germline, CDR1 SEHNR and CDR2 FQNEAQ (reference sequence). CDR3 length equals 12 residues.

V is TRBV5-4 and J is TRBJ2-3; 15 bases are shared with TRBD2. This CDR3 contains 18 residues. The junction had 6 bases not matched to a gene; V was cut back by 4 bases and J by 0 bases. From germline, CDR1 is SGHNT and CDR2 YYREEE (reference sequence). The chain's CDR3 is CASSPGLAGGTSTDTQYF. The CDR3, as DNA: TGTGCCAGCAGCCCAGGACTAGCGGGAGGGACTAGCACAGATACGCAGTATTTT.